These 16 T cell receptor beta chains were all obtained from the same sample, sequenced in a study of T cell responses to AZD1222 COVID-19 vaccine. Using immunoSEQ multiplex PCR, the repertoire was profiled, and TCRdb retains in-frame clones only, with some absent. The sample contains under 150,000 clones, about 90% of which appear only once. This specimen consisted of peripheral blood, obtained 28 days after the second AZD1222 dose. Receptors were obtained from an adult who received the AZD1222 COVID-19 vaccine.

The chain couples TRBV19 to TRBJ2-6; no clear D. V was shortened by 10 bases and J by 0 bases, with 13 bases between the two germline ends. Germline V CDR1 and CDR2: LNHDA, SQIVND (reference sequence). The CDR3 has 15 residues. In DNA form, the CDR3 reads TGTGCCACCAAGGTGGAGTTCTCTGGGGCCAACGTCCTGACTTTC. Its translation: CATKVEFSGANVLTF. The full variable domain, with the rest looked up from reference TRBV19 and TRBJ2-6, is DGGITQSPKYLFRKEGQNVTLSCEQNLNHDAMYWYRQDPGQGLRLIYYSQIVNDFQKGDIAEGYSVSREKKESFPLTVTSAQKNPTAFYLCATKVEFSGANVLTFGAGSRLTVL.

CDR3 in amino acids: CASRPGRDEKLFF. CDR3 DNA sequence: TGTGCCAGCAGGCCAGGGAGGGATGAAAAACTGTTTTTT. The gene calls are TRBV7-6 and TRBJ1-4, with D perhaps matching TRBD1 (5 bases). CDR1 is SGHVS and CDR2 is FNYEAQ in the germline V gene. The germline V and J ends were trimmed by 6 bases and 6 bases, with 11 bases remaining between them. CDR3 size: 13 residues.

The V gene is TRBV5-6, the J gene TRBJ1-1; D is unresolved. Deletions cut 2 bases from V and 0 bases from J, with 14 bases between. Germline lookup yields CDR1 SGHDT and CDR2 YYEEEE. This CDR3 is 16 amino acids long. In DNA form, the CDR3 reads TGTGCCAGCAGCTTAATGAGGGTCCTACTGAACACTGAAGCTTTCTTT. Protein: CASSLMRVLLNTEAFF.

The chain links TRBV4-3 to TRBJ2-6; D unresolved. The V gene's germline CDR1 is LGHNA and CDR2 YSLEER. This CDR3 has 13 amino acids. Trimming removed 3 bases at V and 3 bases at J, with 3 bases between. CDR3: CASSQGGANVLTF. CDR3 nucleotide sequence: TGCGCCAGCAGCCAGGGTGGGGCCAACGTCCTGACTTTC.

The rearrangement links TRBV19 to TRBJ2-6, with D possibly TRBD2 on 5 matching bases. From germline, CDR1 is LNHDA and CDR2 SQIVND (reference sequence). The ends were cut back, 4 bases at V and 0 bases at J, with 13 bases in the middle. This CDR3 comprises 17 residues. The CDR3 DNA reads as TGTGCCAGTAGTACTTCTGGACTGATCTCTGGGGCCAACGTCCTGACTTTC. Translating it yields CASSTSGLISGANVLTF.

The rearrangement uses TRBV19 and TRBJ1-6; 9 positions match TRBD1. The ends lost 5 bases at V and 7 bases at J; junction bases unmatched: 3. The germline gives CDR1 LNHDA, CDR2 SQIVND (reference sequence). This CDR3 spans 14 amino acids. The CDR3 spells CASSHRGLNSPLHF. For the CDR3, the DNA is TGTGCCAGTAGTCACAGGGGGCTCAATTCACCCCTCCACTTT.

This sequence joins TRBV18 and TRBJ1-6; weak D call: TRBD1 (5 bases). This CDR3 is built from 14 residues. Germline CDR1 is KGHSH and CDR2 is LQKENI. The V end lost 2 bases, the J end lost 7 bases, and 9 bases lay between the germline ends. CDR3 bases: TGTGCCAGCTCACCAGGGGCGGGGAATTCACCCCTCCACTTT. This translates into CASSPGAGNSPLHF.

This clone has a single count. The chain uses TRBV19 and TRBJ1-3, with 7 positions matching TRBD1. V was pared by 4 bases and J by 8 bases, with 11 bases of the junction left unmatched. The CDR3 has 15 amino acids. The germline CDR1 and CDR2 sequences are LNHDA and SQIVND (reference sequence). CDR3 region: CASSTRQGGDYTIYF. CDR3 coding DNA: TGTGCCAGTAGTACCCGACAGGGAGGGGACTACACCATATATTTT.

The chain joins TRBV4-1 to TRBJ1-2; TRBD1 might be the D (5 bases). Trimming stripped 0 bases from V and 7 bases from J, with 12 bases between. The CDR3 has 14 amino acids. CDR1 is MGHRA and CDR2 is YSYEKL in the germline V gene. CDR3: CASSQERSGLGYTF. The CDR3 nucleotides read TGCGCCAGCAGCCAAGAAAGGTCAGGGCTTGGCTACACCTTC.

This clone has only one observation. V usage is TRBV4-2 and J usage is TRBJ2-1; D is possibly TRBD2 (6 bases). Trimming took off 4 bases at V and 8 bases at J, with 18 bases between the two ends. The CDR3 is made up of 15 amino acids. Germline V gene data show CDR1 as LGHNA and CDR2 as YNFKEQ. As DNA, the CDR3 is TGTGCCAGCAGCCCGGGAGTGGGTACCGTAGATGAGCAGTTCTTC. It is translated as CASSPGVGTVDEQFF.

The V and J genes are TRBV5-5 and TRBJ1-5; D not certain. This CDR3 region has 13 residues. V was trimmed by 6 bases and J by 3 bases, leaving 10 bases between them. Germline V lookup: CDR1 SGHKS, CDR2 YYEKEE (reference sequence). The CDR3 DNA reads TGTGCCAGCAACCGGGTCCCCAATCAGCCCCAGCATTTT. Translated, it gives CASNRVPNQPQHF.

About this clone: One end of the junction fails to match germline, which may point to a read error. The V call is TRBV2, the J call TRBJ2-5; D is ambiguous. The CDR3 has 10 amino acids. The germline gives CDR1 SNHLY, CDR2 FYNNEI. For the CDR3, the DNA is TGTGCCAGCAGAGAAGAGACCCAGTACTTC. Protein sequence: CASREETQYF. Together with reference TRBV2 and TRBJ2-5, the CDR3 gives the full variable domain: EPEVTQTPSHQVTQMGQEVILRCVPISNHLYFYWYRQILGQKVEFLVSFYNNEISEKSEIFDDQFSVERPDGSNFTLKIRSTKLEDSAMYFCASREETQYFGPGTRLLVL.

The gene calls are TRBV5-6 and TRBJ1-2; D not resolved. The CDR3 has 14 amino acids. Germline-derived CDR1 and CDR2 are SGHDT and YYEEEE. V shed 0 bases and J shed 2 bases, with 8 bases lying between them. CDR3 coding DNA: TGTGCCAGCAGCTTGGGCGGCACCAACTATGGCTACACCTTC. Translated: CASSLGGTNYGYTF.

The gene calls are TRBV6-1 and TRBJ1-4, with TRBD1 matching over 8 bases. Trimming removed 2 bases from V and 10 bases from J; junction bases left unmatched: 9. The CDR3 covers 15 residues. The germline V gene has CDR1 MNHNS and CDR2 SASEGT. The CDR3 nucleotides are TGTGCCAGCAGTGAATCCCAGGGGGCTTGGGTAAAACTGTTTTTT. Protein product: CASSESQGAWVKLFF.

V and J are TRBV4-2 and TRBJ1-4; D is possibly TRBD1 (6 bases). The V end lost 2 bases, the J end lost 5 bases, and 15 bases lay between the germline ends. CDR3 length: 16 residues. Germline CDR1 is LGHNA and CDR2 is YNFKEQ. The CDR3 bases are TGTGCCAGCAGCCAATCCGGACAGCCACAGAATGAAAAACTGTTTTTT. Translating gives CASSQSGQPQNEKLFF.

The chain links TRBV11-1 to TRBJ2-7, with a possible D match to TRBD2 (5 bases). V shed 3 bases and J shed 3 bases, with 9 bases lying between them. CDR1 is SGHAT, CDR2 FQDESV, per germline (reference sequence). The CDR3 is 13 residues long. CDR3 sequence: CASSLTRDYEQYF. The CDR3 coding sequence is TGTGCCAGCAGCTTGACGAGGGACTACGAGCAGTACTTC. Using reference TRBV11-1 and TRBJ2-7 for the parts outside the CDR3, the full variable domain is EAEVAQSPRYKITEKSQAVAFWCDPISGHATLYWYRQILGQGPELLVQFQDESVVDDSQLPKDRFSAERLKGVDSTLKIQPAELGDSAMYLCASSLTRDYEQYFGPGTRLTVT.